One sample yielded the 3 T cell receptor beta chains listed below, sequenced in a study of cytomegalovirus exposure and HLA in healthy donors. PCR amplification relied on 60 Vbeta primers (plus 13 Jbeta primers). Assay used: immunoSEQ multiplex PCR; TCRdb lists only in-frame clones, some missing. The table has more than 95,000 clones, 60% to 85% seen once. The sample taken for sequencing was PBMCs. The source of these receptors is a young woman in good health and CMV-seropositive.

The V gene is TRBV28, the J gene TRBJ1-5; TRBD1 might be the D (5 bases). The CDR3 extends over 13 amino acids. V lost 8 bases to trimming and J lost 7 bases, with 15 bases between them. CDR1 and CDR2 (germline): MDHEN, SYDVKM. CDR3 region: CASDGQGFQPQHF. DNA for the CDR3: TGTGCCAGCGACGGGCAGGGTTTCCAGCCCCAGCATTTT. The complete variable domain, with remaining parts taken from reference TRBV28 and TRBJ1-5, reads DVKVTQSSRYLVKRTGEKVFLECVQDMDHENMFWYRQDPGLGLRLIYFSYDVKMKEKGDIPEGYSVSREKKERFSLILESASTNQTSMYLCASDGQGFQPQHFGDGTRLSIL.

Only a few counts were recorded for this clone. The chain has TRBV7-6 and TRBJ2-7; tentatively, D is TRBD1 (5 bases). The germline V gene has CDR1 SGHVS and CDR2 FNYEAQ. This CDR3 is 15 amino acids long. The ends were cut back, 0 bases at V and 5 bases at J, with 14 bases in the middle. DNA for the CDR3: TGTGCCAGCAGCTTAGCGGTAGGGGATGAGGACGAGCAGTACTTC. Protein: CASSLAVGDEDEQYF.

This chain links TRBV19 with TRBJ2-5; TRBD1 agrees at 11 bases. The CDR3 is made up of 15 amino acids. Per the germline V gene, CDR1 is LNHDA and CDR2 is SQIVND (reference sequence). V shed 6 bases, J shed 5 bases, and the junction held 8 bases outside the gene matches. Here the CDR3 reads CASRVGTGGTETQYF. The CDR3 bases are TGTGCCAGTAGGGTTGGGACAGGGGGAACGGAGACCCAGTACTTC. The full variable domain, rest sourced from reference TRBV19 and TRBJ2-5, is DGGITQSPKYLFRKEGQNVTLSCEQNLNHDAMYWYRQDPGQGLRLIYYSQIVNDFQKGDIAEGYSVSREKKESFPLTVTSAQKNPTAFYLCASRVGTGGTETQYFGPGTRLLVL.